The 31 T cell receptor beta chains in this list originate from one sample, sequenced in a study of CD8 T cells in ankylosing spondylitis. TCRdb processed the 5' RACE reads anew with MiXCR; each CDR3 protein has one entry. The repertoire holds 36,000 or so distinct CDR3 sequences, with around 6.2% as singletons. Sequenced input: blood, either unsorted or a sorted T cell fraction (not recorded which). These receptors all stem from a male donor with ankylosing spondylitis or in good health (not recorded which).

This clonotype was seen repeatedly, ten times or more. The rearrangement joins TRBV6-1 to TRBJ2-5; the match to TRBD1 covers 10 bases. The ends lost 6 bases at V and 2 bases at J; junction bases unmatched: 6. The CDR3 extends over 15 amino acids. Germline-derived CDR1 and CDR2 are MNHNS and SASEGT. The CDR3 protein is CASSRDRGSQETQYF. DNA of the CDR3: TGTGCCAGCAGCAGGGACAGGGGAAGTCAAGAGACCCAGTACTTC.

This clonotype showed up many times. The chain combines TRBV28 with TRBJ1-5, with unresolved D. The V gene's germline CDR1 is MDHEN and CDR2 SYDVKM. This CDR3 contains 12 residues. V lost 3 bases and J lost 12, with 12 bases in between. In DNA form, the CDR3 reads TGTGCCAGCAGTTTGGGCGGCTCGTTCCAGCATTTT. Residues: CASSLGGSFQHF. The variable domain in full, completed from reference TRBV28 and TRBJ1-5, reads DVKVTQSSRYLVKRTGEKVFLECVQDMDHENMFWYRQDPGLGLRLIYFSYDVKMKEKGDIPEGYSVSREKKERFSLILESASTNQTSMYLCASSLGGSFQHFGDGTRLSIL.

Ten or more counts support this clonotype. This may be a read error: a much more frequent sequence differs by one nucleotide. The CDR3 spells CASSALAGIQETQYF. The CDR3 DNA reads TGCGCCAGCAGTGCCCTAGCGGGGATCCAAGAGACCCAGTACTTC. The rearrangement joins TRBV10-1 to TRBJ2-5; 9 nucleotides match TRBD2. The ends lost 4 bases at V and 1 base at J; junction bases unmatched: 4. The germline V gene has CDR1 WNHNN and CDR2 SYGVQD (reference sequence). The CDR3 sequence is 15 residues long.

This clonotype was observed many times. The chain recombines TRBV7-8 with TRBJ2-7, with TRBD2 matching over 7 bases. Per germline, CDR1 SGHVS and CDR2 FQNEAQ. The trim removed 5 bases at V and 2 bases at J, leaving 9 bases unmatched. CDR3 size: 15 residues. In nucleotides, the CDR3 is TGTGCCAGCAGCGAAACCACTAGCGCTGCCTACGAGCAGTACTTC. It specifies CASSETTSAAYEQYF.

This clonotype was observed many times. The V and J genes are TRBV2 and TRBJ1-1; 7 nucleotides align to TRBD1. The CDR3 runs to 14 residues. V lost 7 bases to trimming and J lost 1 base; unmatched junction nucleotides: 6. Germline CDR1 and CDR2: SNHLY and FYNNEI. The CDR3 is CASKGTAGNTEAFF. Written as DNA, the CDR3 is TGTGCCAGCAAGGGGACAGCGGGGAACACTGAAGCTTTCTTT.

At least ten counts were recorded for this clonotype. The genes are TRBV3-1 and TRBJ2-4; perhaps D is TRBD1 or TRBD2 (5 bases each). The CDR3 runs to 14 residues. Trimming cost V 3 bases and J 7 bases, with 13 bases left between them. The germline CDR1 and CDR2 sequences are LGHDT and YNNKEL (reference sequence). CDR3 sequence reads: CASSQRLGANIQYF. The CDR3 nucleotides read TGTGCCAGCAGCCAGAGGCTCGGGGCCAACATTCAGTACTTC.

In this sample, this clonotype turned up many times. CDR3 region: CASSPDYEQYF. The CDR3 DNA is TGTGCCAGCTCACCTGACTACGAGCAGTACTTC. The genes are TRBV18 and TRBJ2-7; D is unclear. The CDR3 length is 11 residues. Trimming took 3 bases from V and 3 from J, leaving 3 bases between them. Germline V gene sequence: CDR1 KGHSH, CDR2 LQKENI. The complete variable domain, with remaining parts taken from reference TRBV18 and TRBJ2-7, reads NAGVMQNPRHLVRRRGQEARLRCSPMKGHSHVYWYRQLPEEGLKFMVYLQKENIIDESGMPKERFSAEFPKEGPSILRIQQVVRGDSAAYFCASSPDYEQYFGPGTRLTVT.

At least ten counts were recorded for this clonotype. Sequence at one end of the junction differs from germline and may be a read error. V is TRBV12-3 or TRBV12-4 and J is TRBJ2-3; 10 positions agree with TRBD2. The CDR3 runs 15 residues. This CDR3 reads CASSSASGGADTHYF. The CDR3, as DNA: TGTGCCAGCAGTTCCGCTAGCGGGGGCGCAGATACGCATTATTTT.

The table lists this clonotype with many counts. This sequence joins TRBV20-1 and TRBJ2-5, with unresolved D. V was pared by 7 bases and J by 5 bases, with 23 bases between. The germline CDR1 and CDR2 sequences are DFQATT and SNEGSKA (reference sequence). CDR3 length: 15 residues. CDR3 in DNA: TGCAGTGTCATGCCCGGCGGCGGCGGACGGGAGACCCAGTACTTC. This translates into CSVMPGGGGRETQYF.

Many counts were recorded for this clonotype. The chain links TRBV4-2 to TRBJ2-7; D is unclear. Germline loops: CDR1 LGHNA, CDR2 YNFKEQ. The length of the CDR3 is 14 residues. Deletions cut 0 bases from V and 2 bases from J, with 8 bases between. CDR3 residues: CASSQDLTAYEQYF. DNA of the CDR3: TGTGCCAGCAGCCAAGACCTAACCGCCTACGAGCAGTACTTC.

This clonotype was recorded at least ten times. This chain joins TRBV12-3 or TRBV12-4 and TRBJ2-1; D possibly corresponds to TRBD1 (6 bases). The CDR3 has 14 amino acids. V was shortened by 8 bases and J by 2 bases, with 13 bases between the two germline ends. CDR3 in DNA: TGTGCCAGCCAAACAGGGTCCCCCTACAATGAGCAGTTCTTC. It encodes CASQTGSPYNEQFF.

This clonotype was counted at least ten times. The rearrangement uses TRBV4-2 and TRBJ2-6; D uncertain. The CDR3 has 17 amino acids. V was clipped by 0 bases and J by 0 bases, with 9 bases between them. Germline lookup yields CDR1 LGHNA and CDR2 YNFKEQ. This chain's CDR3 is CASSQDVGTSGANVLTF. CDR3 DNA sequence: TGTGCCAGCAGCCAAGATGTGGGCACCTCTGGGGCCAACGTCCTGACTTTC.

This clonotype was picked up many times. This chain links TRBV7-8 with TRBJ1-2; TRBD1 agrees at 9 bases. The junction had 12 bases not matched to a gene; V was cut back by 5 bases and J by 5 bases. Germline values: CDR1 SGHVS, CDR2 FQNEAQ. This CDR3 has 16 residues. The CDR3 reads CASSLGGTGNPYGYTF. The DNA of the CDR3 is TGTGCCAGCAGCCTGGGCGGGACAGGGAATCCATATGGCTACACCTTC.

This clonotype was picked up many times. CDR3 sequence: CASSLNSGTGAGEQFF. The CDR3, as DNA: TGTGCCAGCAGCCTTAATTCCGGGACAGGGGCGGGTGAGCAGTTCTTC. The chain is built from TRBV7-3 and TRBJ2-1; 10 bases line up with TRBD1. From germline, CDR1 is SGHTA and CDR2 FQGTGA. The CDR3 runs to 16 residues. The V segment lost 5 bases and the J segment 9 bases; nucleotides outside the gene matches: 13.

This clonotype was detected only once. The chain uses TRBV6-2 or TRBV6-3 and TRBJ2-3; no clear D gene. The CDR3 consists of 13 residues. Germline-derived CDR1 and CDR2 are MNHEY and SVGEGT. Trimming left V 2 bases short and J 5 bases short, with 8 bases between. The CDR3: CASSYPEKDTQYF. CDR3 bases: TGTGCCAGCAGTTACCCTGAAAAAGATACGCAGTATTTT.

This clonotype was recorded many times. The chain recombines TRBV5-1 with TRBJ1-1; TRBD1 matches 9 bases. V was pared by 4 bases and J by 0 bases, with 4 bases of the junction left unmatched. This CDR3 region has 15 residues. The germline V gene has CDR1 SGHRS and CDR2 YFSETQ. CDR3 residues: CASSGTGKMNTEAFF. In nucleotides, the CDR3 is TGCGCCAGCAGCGGGACAGGGAAAATGAACACTGAAGCTTTCTTT.

This clonotype was found many times. The chain joins TRBV7-9 to TRBJ2-2, with a tentative D call TRBD2 (5 bases). Between the trimmed V and J ends, which lost 2 bases and 3 bases, there was a span of 10 bases. CDR1 is SEHNR and CDR2 is FQNEAQ in the germline V gene (reference sequence). The CDR3 spans 15 residues. CDR3 nucleotides: TGTGCCAGCAGCTTATATAGCGCGGACACCGGGGAGCTGTTTTTT. Residues: CASSLYSADTGELFF.

This rearrangement joins TRBV6-2 or TRBV6-3 to TRBJ2-3, with 12 bases that match TRBD1. The germline V gene has CDR1 MNHEY and CDR2 SVGEGT. This CDR3 has 16 amino acids. The V gene end was trimmed by 3 bases and the J gene end by 4 bases; junction bases not matched to a gene: 5. Here the CDR3 reads CASSYPGTGGSDTQYF. The CDR3, as DNA: TGTGCCAGCAGTTATCCCGGGACAGGGGGCTCAGATACGCAGTATTTT.

Of note for this clonotype: An end of the junction does not agree with germline; a read error may underlie this. This chain joins TRBV20-1 and TRBJ2-6; a weak D match, TRBD1 (6 bases). The CDR3 sequence is 20 residues long. Germline lookup yields CDR1 DFQATT and CDR2 SNEGSKA (reference sequence). The CDR3 spells CSARDGRQAEDVSGTNVLTF. The CDR3, as DNA: TGCAGTGCTAGAGATGGGAGACAGGCGGAAGATGTCTCTGGGACCAACGTCCTGACTTTC.

This clonotype has ten or more counts. The chain employs TRBV28 and TRBJ1-6; the match to TRBD1 covers 7 bases. Germline loops: CDR1 MDHEN, CDR2 SYDVKM. Trimming cost V 8 bases and J 9 bases; bases outside gene matches: 10. The CDR3 consists of 14 residues. The chain's CDR3 is CASSYRGASSPLHF. DNA for the CDR3: TGTGCCAGCTCCTACAGGGGCGCGAGTTCACCCCTCCACTTT. Together with reference TRBV28 and TRBJ1-6, the CDR3 gives the full variable domain: DVKVTQSSRYLVKRTGEKVFLECVQDMDHENMFWYRQDPGLGLRLIYFSYDVKMKEKGDIPEGYSVSREKKERFSLILESASTNQTSMYLCASSYRGASSPLHFGNGTRLTVT.

This clonotype was counted at least ten times. The gene calls are TRBV20-1 and TRBJ2-7, with a weak D call TRBD1 (5 bases). V lost 3 bases and J 3 bases, leaving 15 bases between the germline ends. Germline V CDR1 and CDR2: DFQATT, SNEGSKA (reference sequence). This CDR3 spans 14 amino acids. The CDR3 DNA follows: TGCAGTGCTAGCGAATGGACACCTCGCTACGAGCAGTACTTC. Translating it yields CSASEWTPRYEQYF.

This clonotype appeared many times. This rearrangement joins TRBV5-1 to TRBJ2-2; tentative D call: TRBD1 (6 bases). Between the trimmed V and J ends, which lost 0 bases and 0 bases, there was a span of 6 bases. This CDR3 has 15 residues. Looked up from germline, CDR1 is SGHRS and CDR2 is YFSETQ. CDR3 nucleotides: TGCGCCAGCAGCTTGGGGACAGCGAACACCGGGGAGCTGTTTTTT. Amino acids: CASSLGTANTGELFF.

This clonotype was seen ten or more times. The chain carries TRBV5-1 and TRBJ2-3; tentatively, D is TRBD1 (5 bases). Germline values: CDR1 SGHRS, CDR2 YFSETQ. V lost 0 bases, J lost 2 bases, and 13 bases lay in between. The CDR3 runs to 16 residues. The CDR3 loop reads CASSLVGRALTDTQYF. CDR3 nucleotide sequence: TGCGCCAGCAGCTTGGTTGGCAGGGCACTCACAGATACGCAGTATTTT. Variable domain in full (rest from reference TRBV5-1 and TRBJ2-3): KAGVTQTPRYLIKTRGQQVTLSCSPISGHRSVSWYQQTPGQGLQFLFEYFSETQRNKGNFPGRFSGRQFSNSRSEMNVSTLELGDSALYLCASSLVGRALTDTQYFGPGTRLTVL.

This clonotype came up many times. The V gene is TRBV18, the J gene TRBJ2-7; TRBD1 matches at 9 bases. The CDR3 consists of 16 residues. V lost 1 base to trimming and J lost 2 bases; unmatched junction nucleotides: 6. Germline assignment: CDR1 KGHSH and CDR2 LQKENI. The CDR3 DNA sequence: TGTGCCAGCTCACCACTTCGCCGGGACAGGGCCTACGAGCAGTACTTC. This translates into CASSPLRRDRAYEQYF.

This clonotype appeared many times. V and J are TRBV28 and TRBJ2-4, with D perhaps matching TRBD2 (6 bases). The ends were cut back, 2 bases at V and 0 bases at J, with 11 bases in the middle. CDR3 length equals 16 residues. Germline CDR1 and CDR2: MDHEN and SYDVKM. CDR3 region: CASSLQGGLAKNIQYF. For the CDR3, the DNA is TGTGCCAGCAGTTTACAGGGAGGACTAGCCAAAAACATTCAGTACTTC.

Ten or more counts support this clonotype. The rearrangement uses TRBV7-9 and TRBJ2-4; D assignment may be TRBD1 or TRBD2 (5 bases each). The CDR3 consists of 12 residues. In germline, CDR1 is SEHNR, CDR2 FQNEAQ (reference sequence). Trimming took 8 bases from V and 0 from J, leaving 5 bases between them. This CDR3 is CASGGAKNIQYF. DNA for the CDR3: TGTGCCAGCGGGGGAGCCAAAAACATTCAGTACTTC.

This clonotype was seen ten or more times. This chain connects TRBV4-2 to TRBJ2-2; D unresolved. Looked up from germline, CDR1 is LGHNA and CDR2 is YNFKEQ. Deletions cut 6 bases from V and 6 bases from J, with 5 bases between. This CDR3 is built from 11 residues. Here the CDR3 reads CASRHAGELFF. The CDR3 DNA sequence: TGTGCCAGCAGGCACGCCGGGGAGCTGTTTTTT.

This clonotype has a count of ten or more. The chain links TRBV29-1 to TRBJ1-1; TRBD1 matches at 7 bases. Germline V gives CDR1 SQVTM, CDR2 ANQGSEA. CDR3 length: 14 amino acids. The V gene end was trimmed by 6 bases and the J gene end by 4 bases; junction bases not matched to a gene: 11. CDR3 region: CSVQGGRGITEAFF. CDR3 bases: TGCAGCGTCCAGGGGGGAAGAGGTATCACTGAAGCTTTCTTT.

This chain links TRBV29-1 with TRBJ2-1; unclear D gene. Trimming shortened V by 3 bases and J by 0 bases, and 12 bases separated the two germline ends. The CDR3 spans 15 residues. CDR1 is SQVTM and CDR2 is ANQGSEA in the germline V gene. For the CDR3, the DNA is TGCAGCGTTGATAAGGACGGGCGCTCCTACAATGAGCAGTTCTTC. Protein product: CSVDKDGRSYNEQFF.

This clonotype was counted ten times or more. In DNA form, the CDR3 reads TGCAGTGCTAGAGAGGCCCGCGAGACCCTCAGCGAGCAGTTCTTC. Translated, it gives CSAREARETLSEQFF. V and J are TRBV20-1 and TRBJ2-1; unclear D gene. V lost 0 bases and J lost 10, with 19 bases in between. Germline lookup yields CDR1 DFQATT and CDR2 SNEGSKA (reference sequence). The CDR3 is made up of 15 amino acids.

This clonotype was recorded at least ten times. The chain couples TRBV20-1 to TRBJ1-2; TRBD1 might be the D (6 bases). The CDR3 consists of 11 residues. The V end was cut by 6 bases, the J end by 8 bases, with 13 bases between. Germline CDR1 is DFQATT and CDR2 is SNEGSKA (reference sequence). The CDR3, as DNA: TGCAGTGCGGATTCAGGGGAAGGCTACACCTTC. Protein: CSADSGEGYTF.